What follows is one T cell receptor (beta chain) and its context. Some clones are missing from TCRdb's copy, which holds only in-frame ones; the method was immunoSEQ multiplex PCR. The sample holds roughly 180,000 clones, approximately 68% seen once. This sample is part of a study of cytotoxic CD8 clonotypes in ibrutinib-treated CLL. The CDR3 runs to 15 residues. The V gene end was trimmed by 8 bases and the J gene end by 4 bases; junction bases not matched to a gene: 7. Germline CDR1 reads MNHEY; CDR2 reads SMNVEV (reference sequence). The chain combines TRBV27 with TRBJ2-1; 11 bases match TRBD2. Sequenced here: PBMCs, sampled after 24 months of ibrutinib treatment. The TCR comes from a human donor with chronic lymphocytic leukemia. CDR3 region: CASGPSGRIYNEQFF. The CDR3 nucleotides are TGTGCCAGCGGACCTAGCGGGAGGATTTACAATGAGCAGTTCTTC.